This record covers a single T cell receptor (beta chain). Its antigen remains unidentified. No much larger clone is present one base from it, and per-base qualities are unavailable. The TCR beta CDR3 regions were amplified from the RNA transcripts. For the first round of RT-PCR on the TCR CDR3, the HTBI primer set was used together with the Qiagen OneStep RT-PCR kit. The libraries were constructed in a second round of multiplex PCR and then size-selected and purified. Paired-end sequencing of the libraries was performed with 100 bp reads on an Illumina HiSeq2000. The paper's data handling went like this. SOAPnuke was used to process the raw data, with reads discarded if the reads contained adapters or uncalled bases, had a mean Phred below 15, or lacked an exact constant-primer or identifier match. High-quality paired reads were merged with COPE v1.2.5, and unique nucleotide sequences were defined as clonotypes. MiTCR v1.1 was used to align clonotypes to the IMGT TRBV, TRBD and TRBJ reference segments. Analysis was restricted to V-J combinations with a frequency above 0.0001, which covered roughly 99% of repertoires. The TCS score was defined as the ratio of F50 (clonal expansion) to E x V (chaos), calculated using BLOSUM62-based TCRdist between CDR3 peptides within each V-J. Welch's t-statistics and random forest reduced around 520 V-J features to 13, which were used in a naive Bayes classifier (R e1071). TCRdb passed the public sequencing reads through fastp at Q25 and MiXCR, retaining productive beta sequences. Identical CDR3 proteins give one entry, which carries the most common genes and DNA. The V and J calls and clone size are TCRdb's, not the authors'. Present in this sample are about 500,000 distinct CDR3 sequences, 15% to 20% of which were seen just once. The ten largest make up roughly 29% of the sample.

Moderately to severely active disease, a Clinical Activity Score of at least 3, a NOSPECS grade of at least 4, and a duration under 3 months were present in ophthalmopathy patients. Exclusion was applied to patients with uncontrolled infections, other autoimmune diseases, pregnancy or lactation. Diagnoses relied on clinical symptoms, serum thyroxine and TRAb, thyroid ultrasound and orbital computed tomography. PBMCs were separated from 7.5 to 10 ml of fresh peripheral blood using Ficoll-Paque density gradient centrifugation. Total RNA was extracted with Trizol reagent, and quality was checked on an Agilent 2100 Bioanalyzer. These data originate in a study of T cells in Graves' hyperthyroidism and ophthalmopathy (dated by TCRdb to about 2019). Study-wide context: Peripheral blood samples were taken at initial diagnosis, before any treatment was given. Following sampling, methimazole starting at 30 mg daily was given to hyperthyroidism patients, and high-dose intravenous methylprednisolone was given to ophthalmopathy patients. TCR Vbeta CDR3 sequencing of 140 or so peripheral blood samples (43 ophthalmopathy, 70 to 85 hyperthyroidism and some 17 progressor patients) is reported in the paper. To identify distinguishing TCR V-J signatures, a discovery cohort of 90 to 100 patients was used, comprising under 45 with Graves' ophthalmopathy and some 60 with stable Graves' hyperthyroidism. The approximately 98 discovery patients were randomly divided into training and test sets at a 7:3 ratio. Thyroid tissue and blood T-cell repertoires from several Graves' hyperthyroidism patients were also compared in the study. Prospective prediction of ophthalmopathy was tested in an independent validation cohort consisting of about 20 hyperthyroidism patients and 17 patients who later progressed to ophthalmopathy. Overall results and qualifications from the work: Most expanded thyroid clonotypes (frequency above 0.001) were also found in blood, which suggests that blood repertoires may mirror thyroid immune responses. A model built on a 13 V-J signature distinguished ophthalmopathy from stable hyperthyroidism, reaching over 85% sensitivity and approximately 83% specificity in cross-validation and 80%/75% in testing. Sample size was not statistically predetermined, and blinding of investigators to group allocation was not performed. In validation, the model predicted progression to ophthalmopathy a median of roughly 6.5 months before onset, with about 64% sensitivity and about 75% specificity.

The germline V gene provides CDR1 SGDLS and CDR2 YYNGEE. V and J are trimmed by 3 bases and 2 bases, and the gene matches miss 1 base of the junction. From the cysteine up to the phenylalanine, the CDR3 has a length of 13 residues. The CDR3 DNA has 39 bases and is translated from base 1. Recombination connected TRBV9 to TRBJ2-7, with 8 middle bases fitting TRBD1. The source of this sequence is a young woman with Graves' ophthalmopathy. The sequenced sample consisted of blood. The sequenced DNA: TGTGCCAGCAGCGAGGGACAGGCCTACGAGCAGTACTTC. Its translation reads: CASSEGQAYEQYF.